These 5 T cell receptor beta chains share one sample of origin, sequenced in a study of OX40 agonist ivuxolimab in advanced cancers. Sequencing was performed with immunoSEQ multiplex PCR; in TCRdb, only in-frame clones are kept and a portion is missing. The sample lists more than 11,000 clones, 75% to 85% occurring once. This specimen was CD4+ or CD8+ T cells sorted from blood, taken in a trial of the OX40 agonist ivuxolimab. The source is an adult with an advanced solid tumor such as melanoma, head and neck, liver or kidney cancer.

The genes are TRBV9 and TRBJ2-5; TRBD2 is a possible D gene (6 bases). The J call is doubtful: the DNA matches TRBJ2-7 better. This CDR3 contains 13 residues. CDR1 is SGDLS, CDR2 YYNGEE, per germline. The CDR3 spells CASNGGSGYEQYF. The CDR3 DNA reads TGTGCCAGCAACGGGGGTAGCGGCTACGAGCAGTACTTC.

Here the CDR3 DNA reads TGTGCCAGCAGCCCGGGGGGGGAGGCTTTCTTT. The encoded protein is CASSPGGEAFF. The rearrangement uses TRBV28 and TRBJ1-1; TRBD1 might be the D (5 bases). Germline V gene sequence: CDR1 MDHEN, CDR2 SYDVKM. V lost 6 bases and J lost 11, with 13 bases in between. The CDR3 runs to 11 residues. Based on the CDR3 plus reference TRBV28 and TRBJ1-1, the full variable domain is DVKVTQSSRYLVKRTGEKVFLECVQDMDHENMFWYRQDPGLGLRLIYFSYDVKMKEKGDIPEGYSVSREKKERFSLILESASTNQTSMYLCASSPGGEAFFGQGTRLTVV.

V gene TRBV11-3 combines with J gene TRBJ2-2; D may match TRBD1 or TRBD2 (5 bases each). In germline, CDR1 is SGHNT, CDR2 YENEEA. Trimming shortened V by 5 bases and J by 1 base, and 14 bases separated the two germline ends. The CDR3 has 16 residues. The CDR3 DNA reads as TGTGCCAGCAGCGCGAGGGGAATCGGGAACACCGGGGAGCTGTTTTTT. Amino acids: CASSARGIGNTGELFF.

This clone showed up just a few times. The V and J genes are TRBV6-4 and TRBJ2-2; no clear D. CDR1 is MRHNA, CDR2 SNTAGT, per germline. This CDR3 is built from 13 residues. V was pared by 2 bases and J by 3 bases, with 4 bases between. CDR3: CASSDRDTGELFF. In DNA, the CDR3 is TGTGCCAGCAGTGACAGGGACACCGGGGAGCTGTTTTTT.

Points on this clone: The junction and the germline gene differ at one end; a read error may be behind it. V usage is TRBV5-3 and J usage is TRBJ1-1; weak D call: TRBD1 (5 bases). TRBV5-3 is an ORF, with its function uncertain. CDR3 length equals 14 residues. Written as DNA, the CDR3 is TGTGCCAGCAGCTTGGAGGGGCGCACAGCTGAAGCTTTCTTT. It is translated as CASSLEGRTAEAFF.